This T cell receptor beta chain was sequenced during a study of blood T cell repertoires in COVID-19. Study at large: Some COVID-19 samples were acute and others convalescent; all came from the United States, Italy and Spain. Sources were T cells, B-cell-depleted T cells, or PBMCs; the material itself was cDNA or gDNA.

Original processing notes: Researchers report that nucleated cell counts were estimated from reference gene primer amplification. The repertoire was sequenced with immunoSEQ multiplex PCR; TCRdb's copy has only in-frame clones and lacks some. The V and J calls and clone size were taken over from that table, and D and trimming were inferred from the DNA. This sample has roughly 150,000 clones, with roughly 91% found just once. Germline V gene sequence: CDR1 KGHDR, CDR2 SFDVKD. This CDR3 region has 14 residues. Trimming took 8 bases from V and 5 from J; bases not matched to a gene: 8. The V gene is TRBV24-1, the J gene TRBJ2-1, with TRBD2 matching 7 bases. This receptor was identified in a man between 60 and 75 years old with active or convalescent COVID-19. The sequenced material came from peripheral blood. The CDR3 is CATTGGSGDNEQFF. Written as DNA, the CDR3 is TGTGCCACCACTGGCGGGAGCGGGGACAATGAGCAGTTCTTC.